This T cell receptor (beta chain) is from a study of blood T cell repertoires in COVID-19. Trimming pared 6 bases from V and 6 bases from J, leaving 15 bases between. The CDR3 sequence is 15 residues long. In germline, CDR1 is WSHSY, CDR2 SAAADI. Here immunoSEQ multiplex PCR was the method, and the copy in TCRdb shows in-frame clones only, minus some. This sample carries more than 150,000 clones, nearly 80% of them seen once, and the ten largest clones take roughly 14%. The chain links TRBV10-2 to TRBJ1-6, with TRBD1 as a possible D gene (5 bases). Sequenced: PBMCs or T cells enriched from blood (not recorded which). The sequence was collected from a man in his 60s who had been exposed to COVID-19. The chain's CDR3 is CASSPTRVRNSPLHF. The CDR3 DNA is TGCGCCAGCAGCCCCACCAGGGTTCGTAATTCACCCCTCCACTTT.